The T cell receptor beta chain under discussion was sequenced for a study of CD8+CD57+ T cells in acquired aplastic anemia. Study-level background: The DNA of sorted CD4+ and CD8+ cells averaged approximately 3.2 ug.

This clonotype has at least ten counts. All patients picked for sequencing had shown, by flow cytometry, an expansion of CD8+CD57+ cells. Prior therapy had not been administered to any patient at the time of blood sampling. The CDR3 runs to 10 residues. Germline V lookup: CDR1 SQVTM, CDR2 ANQGSEA. The germline V and J ends were trimmed by 3 bases and 12 bases, with 9 bases remaining between them. The template for TCR beta VDJ and CDR3 sequence profiling was genomic DNA. Each CDR3 protein is one row after TCRdb ran MiXCR on the reads. The table lists some 160,000 distinct CDR3 sequences, roughly 48% of them singletons.

Source material: sorted CD4+, CD8+, or CD8+CD57+ T cells (not recorded which) from PBMCs. The J gene is TRBJ2-1, the V gene TRBV29-1; D is undetermined. The receptor's source is a human donor with aplastic anemia. For the CDR3, the DNA is TGCAGCGTTGATCTGGTGCGGCAGTTCTTC. Its protein is CSVDLVRQFF.